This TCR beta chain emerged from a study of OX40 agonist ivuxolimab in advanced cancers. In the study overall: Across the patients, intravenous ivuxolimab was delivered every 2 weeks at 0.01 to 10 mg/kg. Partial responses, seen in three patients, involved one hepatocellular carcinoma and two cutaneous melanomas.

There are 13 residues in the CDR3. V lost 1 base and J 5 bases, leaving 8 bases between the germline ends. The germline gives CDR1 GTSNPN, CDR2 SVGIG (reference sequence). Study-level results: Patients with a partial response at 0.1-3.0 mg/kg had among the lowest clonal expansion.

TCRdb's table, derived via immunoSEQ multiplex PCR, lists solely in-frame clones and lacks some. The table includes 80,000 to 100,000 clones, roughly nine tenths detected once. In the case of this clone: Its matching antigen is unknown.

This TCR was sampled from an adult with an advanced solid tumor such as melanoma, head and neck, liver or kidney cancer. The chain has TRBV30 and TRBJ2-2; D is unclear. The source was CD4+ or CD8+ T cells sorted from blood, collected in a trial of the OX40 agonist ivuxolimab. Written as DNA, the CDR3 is TGTGCCTGGAGTGAGGGTACAACCGGGGAGCTGTTTTTT. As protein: CAWSEGTTGELFF.